This TCR beta chain came from a study of OX40 agonist ivuxolimab in advanced cancers. Trimming shortened V by 2 bases and J by 6 bases, and 13 bases separated the two germline ends. This CDR3 spans 15 amino acids. Germline V gives CDR1 MNHEY, CDR2 SVGAGI. Findings of the study overall: The antigens recognized by the expanded peripheral T cells, that is their antigen specificity, were not determined. Researchers report that CD8+ T cells had, on average, more expanded clones than CD4+. In the 0.1-3.0 mg/kg groups, partial responders showed among the lowest expansion.

In regard to this clone: What it recognizes is unknown.

Produced via immunoSEQ multiplex PCR; TCRdb's table is partial and in-frame only. This sample yields about 23,000 clones, of which approximately 80% are seen a single time; roughly 13% belongs to the top ten. The V gene is TRBV6-5, the J gene TRBJ2-2; D is perhaps TRBD1 or TRBD2 (7 bases each). The sequencing here drew on CD4+ or CD8+ T cells sorted from blood, taken in a trial of the OX40 agonist ivuxolimab. This receptor was taken from an adult with an advanced solid tumor such as melanoma, head and neck, liver or kidney cancer. The CDR3 is CASSYDREGPGELFF. Written as DNA, the CDR3 is TGTGCCAGCAGTTACGACAGGGAGGGACCCGGGGAGCTGTTTTTT.